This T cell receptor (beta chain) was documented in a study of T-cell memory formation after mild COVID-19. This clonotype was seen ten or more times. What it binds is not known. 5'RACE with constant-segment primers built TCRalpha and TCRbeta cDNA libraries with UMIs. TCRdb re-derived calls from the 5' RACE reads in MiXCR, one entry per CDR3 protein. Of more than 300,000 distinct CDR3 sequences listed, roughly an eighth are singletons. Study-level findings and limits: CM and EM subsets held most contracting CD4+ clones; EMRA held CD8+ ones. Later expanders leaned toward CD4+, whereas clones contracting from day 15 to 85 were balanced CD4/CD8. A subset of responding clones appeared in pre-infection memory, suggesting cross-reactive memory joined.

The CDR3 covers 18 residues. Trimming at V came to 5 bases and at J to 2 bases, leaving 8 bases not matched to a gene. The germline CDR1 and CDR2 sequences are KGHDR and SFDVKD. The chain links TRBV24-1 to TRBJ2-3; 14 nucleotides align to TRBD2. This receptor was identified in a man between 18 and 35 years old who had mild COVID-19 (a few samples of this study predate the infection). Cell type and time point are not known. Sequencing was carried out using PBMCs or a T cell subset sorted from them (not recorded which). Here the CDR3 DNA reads TGTGCCACCAGTGCAGGACTAGCGGGGGGCTCCTACACAGATACGCAGTATTTT. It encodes CATSAGLAGGSYTDTQYF.